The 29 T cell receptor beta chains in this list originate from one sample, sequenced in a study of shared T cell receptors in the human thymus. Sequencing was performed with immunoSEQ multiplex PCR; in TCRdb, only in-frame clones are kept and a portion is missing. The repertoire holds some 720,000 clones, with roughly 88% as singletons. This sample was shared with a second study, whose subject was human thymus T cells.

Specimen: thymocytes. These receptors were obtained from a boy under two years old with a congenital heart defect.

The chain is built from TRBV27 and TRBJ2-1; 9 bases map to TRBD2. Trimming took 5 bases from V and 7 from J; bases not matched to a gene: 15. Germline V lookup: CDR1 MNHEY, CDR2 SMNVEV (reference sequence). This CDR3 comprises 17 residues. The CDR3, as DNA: TGTGCCAGCAGTCCCTCCCCCGGGACTAGCCCTAATAATGAGCAGTTCTTC. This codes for CASSPSPGTSPNNEQFF.

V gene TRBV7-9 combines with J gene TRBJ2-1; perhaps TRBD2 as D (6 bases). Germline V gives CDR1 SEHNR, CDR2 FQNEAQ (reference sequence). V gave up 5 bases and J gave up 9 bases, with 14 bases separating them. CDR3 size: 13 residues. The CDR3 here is CASSLRLDAEQFF. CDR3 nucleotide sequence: TGTGCCAGCAGCCTCAGACTAGATGCTGAGCAGTTCTTC.

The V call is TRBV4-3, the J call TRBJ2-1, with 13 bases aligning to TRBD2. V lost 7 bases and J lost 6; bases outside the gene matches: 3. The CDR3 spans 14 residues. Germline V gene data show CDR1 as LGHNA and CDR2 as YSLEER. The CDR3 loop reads CASKGLAGVNEQFF. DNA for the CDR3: TGCGCCAGCAAAGGACTAGCGGGAGTCAATGAGCAGTTCTTC.

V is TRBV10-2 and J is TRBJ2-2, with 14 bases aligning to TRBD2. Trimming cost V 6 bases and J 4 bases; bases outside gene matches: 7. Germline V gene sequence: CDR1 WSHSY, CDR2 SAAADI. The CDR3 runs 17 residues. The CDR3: CASRGRLAGGGTGELFF. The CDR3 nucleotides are TGCGCCAGCAGGGGGAGACTAGCGGGAGGGGGCACCGGGGAGCTGTTTTTT.

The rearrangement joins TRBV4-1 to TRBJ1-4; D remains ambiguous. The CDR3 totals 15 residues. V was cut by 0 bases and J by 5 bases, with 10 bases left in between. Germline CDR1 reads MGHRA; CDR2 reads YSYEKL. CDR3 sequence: CASSQDTRLNEKLFF. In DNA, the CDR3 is TGCGCCAGCAGCCAAGATACCAGGTTGAATGAAAAACTGTTTTTT.

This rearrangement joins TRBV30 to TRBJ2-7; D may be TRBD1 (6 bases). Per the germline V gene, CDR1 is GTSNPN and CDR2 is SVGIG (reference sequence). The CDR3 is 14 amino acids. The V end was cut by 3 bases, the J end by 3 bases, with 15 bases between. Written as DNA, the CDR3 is TGTGCCTGGAGCTTGGGCAGGGACAACTACGAGCAGTACTTC. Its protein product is CAWSLGRDNYEQYF.

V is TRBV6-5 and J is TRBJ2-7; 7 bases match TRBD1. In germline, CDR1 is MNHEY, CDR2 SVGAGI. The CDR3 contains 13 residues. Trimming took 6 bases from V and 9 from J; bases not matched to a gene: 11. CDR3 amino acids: CASSRETGHLQYF. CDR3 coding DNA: TGTGCCAGCAGCCGAGAGACAGGGCATTTGCAGTACTTC.

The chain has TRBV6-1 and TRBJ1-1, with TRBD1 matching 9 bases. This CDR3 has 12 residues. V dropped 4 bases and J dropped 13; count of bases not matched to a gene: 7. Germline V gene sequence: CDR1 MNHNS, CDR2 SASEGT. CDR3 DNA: TGTGCCAGCAGTGGGGACAGGGTTATTAGTTTCTTT. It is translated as CASSGDRVISFF.

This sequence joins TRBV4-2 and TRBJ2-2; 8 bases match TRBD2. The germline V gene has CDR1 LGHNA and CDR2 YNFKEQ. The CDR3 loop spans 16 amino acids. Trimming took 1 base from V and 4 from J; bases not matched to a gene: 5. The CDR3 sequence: CASSQGSGRGTGELFF. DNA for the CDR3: TGTGCCAGCAGCCAAGGGAGCGGGAGAGGCACCGGGGAGCTGTTTTTT.

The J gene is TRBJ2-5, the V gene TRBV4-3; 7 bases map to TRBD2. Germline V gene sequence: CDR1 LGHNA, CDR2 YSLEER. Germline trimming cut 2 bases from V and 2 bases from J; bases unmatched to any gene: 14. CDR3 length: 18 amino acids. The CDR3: CASSQWVTSAGSQETQYF. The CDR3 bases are TGCGCCAGCAGCCAATGGGTGACTTCAGCGGGGTCACAAGAGACCCAGTACTTC.

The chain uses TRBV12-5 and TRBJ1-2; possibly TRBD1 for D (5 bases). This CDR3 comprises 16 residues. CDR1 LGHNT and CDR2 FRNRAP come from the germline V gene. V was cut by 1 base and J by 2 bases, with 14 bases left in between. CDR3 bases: TGTGCTAGTGGTTTGGCAAGAGGAGGGGTGAACTATGGCTACACCTTC. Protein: CASGLARGGVNYGYTF.

The CDR3 is CASSLEGAYNEQFF. In DNA form, the CDR3 reads TGTGCCAGCAGCTTGGAGGGGGCCTACAATGAGCAGTTCTTC. The chain uses TRBV5-4 and TRBJ2-1, with D perhaps matching TRBD1 (6 bases). The CDR3 spans 14 residues. Germline assignment: CDR1 SGHNT and CDR2 YYREEE (reference sequence). V dropped 0 bases and J dropped 2 bases, with 6 bases sitting between them.

CDR3 DNA sequence: TGTGCCAGCATCACAACTAGCGTCCCCTTGGAGCAGTACTTC. It is translated as CASITTSVPLEQYF. J is TRBJ2-7 and V is TRBV28; 7 bases fit TRBD2. V lost 7 bases and J lost 7; bases outside the gene matches: 13. CDR1 MDHEN and CDR2 SYDVKM come from the germline V gene. The length of the CDR3 is 14 residues.

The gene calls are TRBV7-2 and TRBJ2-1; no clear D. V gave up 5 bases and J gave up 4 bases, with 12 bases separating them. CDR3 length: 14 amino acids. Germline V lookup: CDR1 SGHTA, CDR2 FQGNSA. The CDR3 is CASSPPDSYNEQFF. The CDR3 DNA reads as TGTGCCAGCAGCCCCCCAGATTCATACAATGAGCAGTTCTTC.

The CDR3 sequence is CASSKTSGTAETQYF. The CDR3 nucleotides are TGTGCCAGCAGCAAGACTAGCGGGACCGCAGAGACCCAGTACTTC. The chain has TRBV5-4 and TRBJ2-5, with 11 bases aligning to TRBD2. This CDR3 comprises 15 residues. Germline lookup yields CDR1 SGHNT and CDR2 YYREEE (reference sequence). V lost 4 bases, J lost 4 bases, and 6 bases stayed unmatched.

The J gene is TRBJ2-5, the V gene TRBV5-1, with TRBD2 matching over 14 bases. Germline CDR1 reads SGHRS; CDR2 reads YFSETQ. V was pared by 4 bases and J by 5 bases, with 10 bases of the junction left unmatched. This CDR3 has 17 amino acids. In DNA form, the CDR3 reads TGCGCCAGCAGCCCCCCGGGACTAGCGGGAGAGGAGGAGACCCAGTACTTC. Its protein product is CASSPPGLAGEEETQYF.

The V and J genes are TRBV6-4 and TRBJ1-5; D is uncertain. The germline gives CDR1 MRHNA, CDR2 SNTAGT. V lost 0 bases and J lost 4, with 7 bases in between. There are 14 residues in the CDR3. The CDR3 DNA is TGTGCCAGCAGTGACTCGGGGAGGAATCAGCCCCAGCATTTT. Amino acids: CASSDSGRNQPQHF.

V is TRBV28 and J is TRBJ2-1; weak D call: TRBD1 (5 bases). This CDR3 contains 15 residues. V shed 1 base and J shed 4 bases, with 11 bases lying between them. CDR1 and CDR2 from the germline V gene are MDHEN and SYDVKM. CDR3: CASSLFLGRYNEQFF. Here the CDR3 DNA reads TGTGCCAGCAGTTTATTTCTGGGGCGGTACAATGAGCAGTTCTTC.

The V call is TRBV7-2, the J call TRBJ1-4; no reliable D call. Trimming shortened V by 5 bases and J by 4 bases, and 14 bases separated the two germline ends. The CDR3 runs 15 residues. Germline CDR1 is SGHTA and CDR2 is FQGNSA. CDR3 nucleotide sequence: TGTGCCAGCAGCCCGACGGGGAGCCATAATGAAAAACTGTTTTTT. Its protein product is CASSPTGSHNEKLFF.

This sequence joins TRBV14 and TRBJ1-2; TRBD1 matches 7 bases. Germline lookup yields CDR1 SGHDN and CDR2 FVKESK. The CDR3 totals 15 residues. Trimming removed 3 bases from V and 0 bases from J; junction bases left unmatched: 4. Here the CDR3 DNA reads TGTGCCAGCAGCCAGCCGACAGGGCCTAACTATGGCTACACCTTC. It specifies CASSQPTGPNYGYTF.

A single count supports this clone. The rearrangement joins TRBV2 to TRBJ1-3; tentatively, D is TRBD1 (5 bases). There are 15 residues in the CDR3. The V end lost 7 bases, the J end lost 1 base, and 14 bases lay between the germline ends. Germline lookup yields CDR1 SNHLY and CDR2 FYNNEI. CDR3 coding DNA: TGTGCCAGCATGGGAGGCAGGGCATCTGGAAACACCATATATTTT. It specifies CASMGGRASGNTIYF.

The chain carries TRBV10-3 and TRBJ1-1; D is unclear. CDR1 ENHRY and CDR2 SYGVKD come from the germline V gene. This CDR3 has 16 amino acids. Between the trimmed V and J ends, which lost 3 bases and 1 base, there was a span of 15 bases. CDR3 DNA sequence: TGTGCCATCAGTGATCTGAGGGAGCTACCGAACACTGAAGCTTTCTTT. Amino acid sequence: CAISDLRELPNTEAFF.

CDR3 amino acids: CASSLSSRGLSYEQYF. The DNA of the CDR3 is TGTGCCAGCAGCTTAAGTAGCAGGGGGCTTTCCTACGAGCAGTACTTC. J is TRBJ2-7 and V is TRBV7-8; TRBD1 agrees at 8 bases. Germline V gene lookup returns CDR1 SGHVS and CDR2 FQNEAQ. J was trimmed by 1 base and V by 2 bases; bases with no gene match: 7. The CDR3 is 16 amino acids.

CDR3 loop: CASRGTANTGELFF. CDR3 DNA: TGTGCCAGCAGGGGGACAGCGAACACCGGGGAGCTGTTTTTT. The chain has TRBV6-4 and TRBJ2-2; 7 nucleotides match TRBD1. This CDR3 comprises 14 residues. With V trimmed by 6 bases and J by 0 bases, 1 base remained unmatched. Germline values: CDR1 MRHNA, CDR2 SNTAGT.

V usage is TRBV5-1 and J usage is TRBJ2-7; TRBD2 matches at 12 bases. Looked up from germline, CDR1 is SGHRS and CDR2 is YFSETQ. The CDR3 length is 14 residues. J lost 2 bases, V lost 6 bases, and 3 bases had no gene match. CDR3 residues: CASTLAGGPYEQYF. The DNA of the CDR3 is TGCGCCAGCACTCTAGCGGGAGGGCCCTACGAGCAGTACTTC.

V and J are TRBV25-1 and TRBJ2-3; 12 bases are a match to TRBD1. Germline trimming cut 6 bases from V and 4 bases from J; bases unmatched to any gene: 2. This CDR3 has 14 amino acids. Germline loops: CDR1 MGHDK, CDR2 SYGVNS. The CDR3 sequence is CASSGTGGPDTQYF. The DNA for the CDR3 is TGTGCCAGCAGCGGGACAGGGGGCCCAGATACGCAGTATTTT.

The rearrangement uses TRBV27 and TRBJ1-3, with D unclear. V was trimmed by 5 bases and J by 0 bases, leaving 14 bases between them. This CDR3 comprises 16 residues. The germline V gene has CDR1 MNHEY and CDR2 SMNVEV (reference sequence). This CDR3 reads CASSLSSVSSGNTIYF. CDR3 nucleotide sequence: TGTGCCAGCAGTCTTTCCTCCGTGAGCTCTGGAAACACCATATATTTT.

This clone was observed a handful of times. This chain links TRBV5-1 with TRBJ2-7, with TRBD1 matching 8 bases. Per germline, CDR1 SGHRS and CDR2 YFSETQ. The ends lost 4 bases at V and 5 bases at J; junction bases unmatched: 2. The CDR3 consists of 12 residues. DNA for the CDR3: TGCGCCAGCAGCCCGACAGGGGACGAGCAGTACTTC. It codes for CASSPTGDEQYF.

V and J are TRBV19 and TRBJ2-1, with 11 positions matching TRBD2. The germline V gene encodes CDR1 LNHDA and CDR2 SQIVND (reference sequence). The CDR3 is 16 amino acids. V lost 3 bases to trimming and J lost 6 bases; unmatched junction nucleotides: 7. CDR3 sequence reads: CASSILASGRSNEQFF. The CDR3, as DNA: TGTGCCAGTAGTATTTTGGCTAGCGGGAGGAGCAATGAGCAGTTCTTC.